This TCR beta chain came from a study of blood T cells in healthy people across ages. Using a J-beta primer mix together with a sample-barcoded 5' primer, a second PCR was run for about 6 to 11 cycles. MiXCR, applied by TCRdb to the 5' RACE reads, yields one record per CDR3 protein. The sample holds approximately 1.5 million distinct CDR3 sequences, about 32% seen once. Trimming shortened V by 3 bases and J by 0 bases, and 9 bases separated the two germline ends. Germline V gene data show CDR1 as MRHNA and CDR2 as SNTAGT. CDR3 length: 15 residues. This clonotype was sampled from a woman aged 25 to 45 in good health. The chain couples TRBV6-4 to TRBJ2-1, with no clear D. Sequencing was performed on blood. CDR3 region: CASSEETGSYNEQFF. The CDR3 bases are TGTGCCAGCAGTGAGGAGACGGGCTCCTACAATGAGCAGTTCTTC.